A selection of T cell receptor beta chains follows, all from one sample in a study of response to subunit inactivated influenza vaccine. TCRdb ran MiXCR on the RT-PCR reads and lists one entry per CDR3 protein. Altogether 530,000 or so distinct CDR3 sequences are present, 12% being singletons, with the ten largest covering about a tenth. The material sequenced was PBMCs from blood, taken on the day of vaccination. Receptors originate from a man between 50 and 59 years old who received an inactivated influenza vaccine. Both conserved end residues are part of each CDR3. Each record gives: D gene, clone size, V gene, J gene, CDR3 DNA, CDR3 protein. A D gene is named only where the DNA matches it firmly. Clone size is given for some rows only: seen once, a few or many times, or a class if the clone is expanded.

TRBD2,few,TRBV4-2,TRBJ2-1,TGTGCCAGCAGCCAGGGACTAGCCGAGTATGAGCAGTTCTTC,CASSQGLAEYEQFF
-,many,TRBV12-3/TRBV12-4,TRBJ2-5,TGTGCCAGCAGTTTAGGGAGCGGGCCCACGCAAGAGACCCAGTACTTC,CASSLGSGPTQETQYF
-,-,TRBV20-1,TRBJ2-5,TGCAGTGCTAGAGATTCCCGGGGTCAGTCAGAGACCCAGTACTTC,CSARDSRGQSETQYF
-,-,TRBV6-2/TRBV6-3,TRBJ2-5,TGTGCCAGCAGGGACCCGGTACAAGAGACCCAGTACTTC,CASRDPVQETQYF
-,many,TRBV29-1,TRBJ2-5,TGCAGCGTTGAAGTCGGCACTAGGGAGACCCAGTACTTC,CSVEVGTRETQYF
-,few,TRBV18,TRBJ2-1,TGTGCCAGCTCCCCGGTACAGACAGACAATGAGCAGTTCTTC,CASSPVQTDNEQFF
TRBD2,many,TRBV20-1,TRBJ2-7,TGCAGTGCCCTAGCGGAGACACCCTACGAGCAGTACTTC,CSALAETPYEQYF
TRBD2,-,TRBV4-1,TRBJ2-3,TGCGCCAGCAGCCAAGATGGGCTAGCGGGGGCCGATACGCAGTATTTT,CASSQDGLAGADTQYF
-,-,TRBV21-1,TRBJ2-7,TGTGCCAGCAGCCCCCGTCTGATCGAGCAGTACTTC,CASSPRLIEQYF
-,many,TRBV6-5,TRBJ1-2,TGTGCCAGCAGTTACGCTACCAACTATGGCTACACCTTC,CASSYATNYGYTF
TRBD1,-,TRBV20-1,TRBJ2-4,TGCAGTGCGGGGGACAGAGAAAACATTCAGTACTTC,CSAGDRENIQYF
TRBD2,-,TRBV28,TRBJ2-7,TGTGCCAGCAGTTTACCCCATGGTAGCGGGAGGCCCTCCTACGAGCAGTACTTC,CASSLPHGSGRPSYEQYF
-,few,TRBV20-1,TRBJ1-2,TGCAGTGCTAGGGGTACTGGCTATGGCTACACCTTC,CSARGTGYGYTF
-,few,TRBV30,TRBJ2-1,TGTGCCTGGAGTCAAGATTTGGGGCAGTTCTTC,CAWSQDLGQFF
TRBD1,many,TRBV12-3/TRBV12-4,TRBJ2-3,TGTGCCAGCAGCTTAGGACAGGGCACCACAGATACGCAGTATTTT,CASSLGQGTTDTQYF
-,many,TRBV6-2/TRBV6-3,TRBJ1-5,TGTGCCAGCCAACAGTTAGCAGGGAATCAGCCCCAGCATTTT,CASQQLAGNQPQHF
TRBD1,few,TRBV19,TRBJ2-5,TGTGCCAGTAGTCAACAGGGGCCGGAGACCCAGTACTTC,CASSQQGPETQYF
-,-,TRBV20-1,TRBJ1-5,TGCTGTGCTAGAGTATCAGGGGAAGGTTATAGCAATCAGCCCCAGCATTTT,CCARVSGEGYSNQPQHF
TRBD1,-,TRBV9,TRBJ2-1,TGTGCCAGCAGCGGGACAGGGTTTGGGGATGAGCAGTTCTTC,CASSGTGFGDEQFF
TRBD1,-,TRBV29-1,TRBJ2-3,TGCAGCGTTAAAGACAGGGCGAGCACAGATACGCAGTATTTT,CSVKDRASTDTQYF
TRBD1,many,TRBV5-1,TRBJ1-4,TGCGCCAGCAGCACCGCGACAGGGTGGAATGAAAAACTGTTTTTT,CASSTATGWNEKLFF
-,-,TRBV29-1,TRBJ1-5,TGCAGCGTTGGACAGTATAGCAATCAGCCCCAGCATTTT,CSVGQYSNQPQHF
-,many,TRBV7-9,TRBJ1-3,TGTGCCAGCAGCTTACGTCGCGGAAACACCATATATTTT,CASSLRRGNTIYF
-,few,TRBV4-3,TRBJ2-7,TGCGCCAGCAGCCAAGATCATGGGGGAATCTACGAGCAGTACTTC,CASSQDHGGIYEQYF
-,-,TRBV9,TRBJ1-1,TGTGCCAGCGGACCTGGGACGATGAACACTGAAGCTTTCTTT,CASGPGTMNTEAFF
TRBD1,few,TRBV20-1,TRBJ1-4,TGCAGTGCTAGAGCGAGGGACAGGGGAGTCGAAAAACTGTTTTTT,CSARARDRGVEKLFF
-,many,TRBV6-5,TRBJ1-1,TGTGCCAGCAGTTACGGGGGCGGAGGGACTGAAGCTTTCTTT,CASSYGGGGTEAFF
-,many,TRBV6-2/TRBV6-3,TRBJ1-5,TGTGCCAGCACTCCTTATAGCAATCAGCCCCAGCATTTT,CASTPYSNQPQHF
-,few,TRBV18,TRBJ2-7,TGTGCCAGCTCAACCCAGGGTTCTGGCTACGAGCAGTACTTC,CASSTQGSGYEQYF
-,few,TRBV6-2/TRBV6-3,TRBJ2-3,TGTGCCAGCAGTTCTCCAACCATAGCGACAGATACGCAGTATTTT,CASSSPTIATDTQYF
TRBD1,-,TRBV10-3,TRBJ2-7,TGTGCCATCAGCTTAGGGACAGGCGTTGGAGAGCAGTACTTC,CAISLGTGVGEQYF
TRBD2,once,TRBV4-2,TRBJ2-7,TGTGCCAGCAGCCAAGGTGGGAGGGCACCCTACGAGCAGTACTTC,CASSQGGRAPYEQYF
TRBD2,few,TRBV28,TRBJ2-5,TGTGCCAGCAGGTCTCCTAGCGGGGCCCAAGAGACCCAGTACTTC,CASRSPSGAQETQYF
-,many,TRBV9,TRBJ2-7,TGTGCCAGCAGCAATACAGGGAAGGGCTACGAGCAGTACTTC,CASSNTGKGYEQYF
TRBD2,-,TRBV20-1,TRBJ2-1,TGCAGTGCTAGAGATACCAGCGGGGGCCACAATGAGCAGTTCTTC,CSARDTSGGHNEQFF
TRBD2,-,TRBV20-1,TRBJ2-1,TGCAGTGCTAAGACGGGGCTAGCGGGAGGTCGGTCCGCCTACAATGAGCAGTTCTTC,CSAKTGLAGGRSAYNEQFF
-,few,TRBV7-2,TRBJ2-4,TGTGCCAGCAGCTTAGAATGGTTGTCCAAAAACATTCAGTACTTC,CASSLEWLSKNIQYF
-,many,TRBV7-2,TRBJ2-1,TGTGCCAGCAGCTTAGTAGGGGGGGGGTACAATGAGCAGTTCTTC,CASSLVGGGYNEQFF
-,-,TRBV20-1,TRBJ2-7,TGCAGTGCTAGAGATCTGTTATCCTACGAGCAGTACTTC,CSARDLLSYEQYF
TRBD2,-,TRBV27,TRBJ2-3,TGTGCCAGCAGCCTAGCGGGGGGCTCAGTTCCTAGCACAGATACGCAGTATTTT,CASSLAGGSVPSTDTQYF
-,few,TRBV15,TRBJ1-2,TGTGCCACCAGCAGAGACAGACGTGGCTACACCTTC,CATSRDRRGYTF
TRBD1,few,TRBV18,TRBJ2-7,TGTGCCAGCTCACCCGGTGCCGGACAGGCCAGCTCCTACGAGCAGTACTTC,CASSPGAGQASSYEQYF
-,many,TRBV7-7,TRBJ2-2,TGTGCCAGCAGCTTAGATCCTTCCGGCGGGGAGCTGTTTTTT,CASSLDPSGGELFF
-,once,TRBV4-1,TRBJ1-2,TGCGCCAGCAGCCAAGTGGGTAAGGGAATGAGGGGCTACACCTTC,CASSQVGKGMRGYTF
-,-,TRBV14,TRBJ2-7,TGTGCCAGCAGCCAAGGTCGGACTCAGAGCTTC,CASSQGRTQSF
-,few,TRBV6-2/TRBV6-3,TRBJ2-3,TGTGCCAGTGAACCGGGAGACACAGATACGCAGTATTTT,CASEPGDTDTQYF
-,few,TRBV11-3,TRBJ1-1,TGTGCCAGCAGCGTGTACCCGAACACTGAAGCTTTCTTT,CASSVYPNTEAFF
TRBD2,few,TRBV6-5,TRBJ2-3,TGTGCCAGCAGTTACTCCATGGGGGGGGACACAGATACGCAGTATTTT,CASSYSMGGDTDTQYF
-,few,TRBV12-3/TRBV12-4,TRBJ1-5,TGTGCCAGCAGTTTAAGCGGGAATAGCAATCAGCCCCAGCATTTT,CASSLSGNSNQPQHF
TRBD1,many,TRBV4-3,TRBJ1-5,TGCGCCAGCAGCCCAGGAATGACAGGGCTCCAGCCCCAGCATTTT,CASSPGMTGLQPQHF
TRBD1,many,TRBV9,TRBJ2-1,TGTGCCAGCAGCGTATCCCAAAATGAAAAGGCAGGGGGCTCCTACAATGAGCAGTTCTTC,CASSVSQNEKAGGSYNEQFF
-,many,TRBV5-1,TRBJ2-2,TGCGCCAGCAGTTTGGGAACAAACACCGGGGAGCTGTTTTTT,CASSLGTNTGELFF
TRBD2,-,TRBV4-3,TRBJ2-7,TGCGCCAGCAGCCAAGGTCTAGCGGGCAGATTCGAGCCTACCTCCTACGAGCAGTACTTC,CASSQGLAGRFEPTSYEQYF
-,few,TRBV5-1,TRBJ2-1,TGCGCCAGCACTAAGCTAGAGCTTGTGAATGAGCAGTTCTTC,CASTKLELVNEQFF
-,-,TRBV5-4,TRBJ2-3,TGTGCCAGCAACGTGGCCAGGATCACAGATACGCAGTATTTT,CASNVARITDTQYF
TRBD1,few,TRBV7-8,TRBJ2-1,TGTGCCAGCAGCTTAGGGACAGGGGGCATCGATGAGCAGTTCTTC,CASSLGTGGIDEQFF
-,few,TRBV20-1,TRBJ2-7,TGCAGTGCTAGGGGGGGCAGGGGTTATTCCTCCTACGAGCAGTACTTC,CSARGGRGYSSYEQYF
-,-,TRBV20-1,TRBJ1-5,TGCAGTGCCCCTGGCCCAAACAATCAGCCCCAGCATTTT,CSAPGPNNQPQHF
TRBD2,-,TRBV5-6,TRBJ2-7,TGTGCCAGCAGCATGGGACTAGCGGGGTACGAGCAGTACTTC,CASSMGLAGYEQYF
-,-,TRBV7-9,TRBJ2-7,TGTGCCAGCAGCTTTTCGCCGGGACTCCGCCCGATCTACGAGCAGTACTTC,CASSFSPGLRPIYEQYF